This T cell receptor beta chain emerged from a study of identical twins. Whole-study findings and limits: Beta out-of-frame sequences displayed a weaker excess of sharing between twins. The study based its conclusions on cross-sectional statistical analysis and did not follow the same donors. Modelling underestimated the level of out-of-frame TCR alpha sharing observed in monozygotic twins.

This clonotype was counted between two and nine times. What it binds is unknown. V was clipped by 2 bases and J by 3 bases; unmatched bases: 1. CDR1 is MNHEY, CDR2 SVGAGI, per germline. The CDR3 spans 14 residues. TCRdb itself ran the 5' RACE reads through MiXCR, one entry per CDR3 protein. The data hold roughly 710,000 distinct CDR3 sequences, with approximately 6% observed a single time. This TCR was sampled from a man between 18 and 35 years old in good health. The sample comprised naive T cells sorted from blood. This rearrangement joins TRBV6-5 to TRBJ2-1, with 7 bases matching TRBD1. CDR3 in DNA: TGTGCCAGCAGTTACCGGACAGGCTACAATGAGCAGTTCTTC. It specifies CASSYRTGYNEQFF.